The following is a T cell receptor (beta chain) sequence with its context. The data originate from a study of blood T cell repertoires in COVID-19. In the study overall: Whether acute or convalescent, the COVID-19 samples came from the United States, Italy and Spain. Sources were T cells, B-cell-depleted T cells, or PBMCs; the material itself was cDNA or gDNA.

The assay was immunoSEQ multiplex PCR, and TCRdb's table has in-frame clones only and misses some. In the table there are about 90,000 clones, around 90% of which are singletons. This TCR was sampled from a woman between 65 and 79 years old with acute or convalescent COVID-19. Input material: peripheral blood.

The CDR3 reads CAIGGDRAQETQYF. As DNA, the CDR3 is TGTGCCATCGGGGGAGACAGGGCACAAGAGACCCAGTACTTC. The rearrangement joins TRBV10-3 to TRBJ2-5; 7 bases are a match to TRBD1. Germline V gene sequence: CDR1 ENHRY, CDR2 SYGVKD. The CDR3 runs to 14 residues. The V segment lost 8 bases and the J segment 2 bases; nucleotides outside the gene matches: 8.